The 13 T cell receptor beta chains reported below all come from one sample, sequenced in a study of human T cells and chemical hapten exposure. TCRdb recomputed calls from the RACE reads with MiXCR, one row per CDR3 protein. The data show about 84,000 distinct CDR3 sequences, roughly 10% seen once. As to time point: patch test 3, about 24 weeks after DPC sensitization. Described treatment: therapeutic diphenylcyclopropenone sensitization with weekly scalp DPC. The sequencing here drew on whole blood, taken in connection with sensitization to the hapten diphenylcyclopropenone (DPC). Receptor source: a woman in her fifties or sixties with alopecia areata. Some clones in this sample may be carry-over from other donors' samples.

The chain uses TRBV18 and TRBJ2-7, with TRBD1 as a possible D gene (5 bases). V lost 2 bases to trimming and J lost 6 bases, with 5 bases between them. CDR1 KGHSH and CDR2 LQKENI come from the germline V gene. This CDR3 comprises 11 residues. CDR3 amino acids: CASSPGAEQYF. The CDR3 DNA is TGTGCCAGCTCACCAGGGGCCGAGCAGTACTTC. The full variable domain, completed using reference TRBV18 and TRBJ2-7, is NAGVMQNPRHLVRRRGQEARLRCSPMKGHSHVYWYRQLPEEGLKFMVYLQKENIIDESGMPKERFSAEFPKEGPSILRIQQVVRGDSAAYFCASSPGAEQYFGPGTRLTVT.

This clonotype was found many times. The rearrangement uses TRBV7-2 and TRBJ2-7; maybe TRBD1 (5 bases). This CDR3 spans 17 amino acids. The V end was cut by 5 bases, the J end by 1 base, with 21 bases between. The germline V gene encodes CDR1 SGHTA and CDR2 FQGNSA. The CDR3 region has the DNA TGTGCCAGCAGCCCTCCGGACCCATCCAAGGGGTCCTACGAGCAGTACTTC. This sequence encodes CASSPPDPSKGSYEQYF.

A few counts support this clonotype. The chain joins TRBV3-1 to TRBJ2-1, with D hard to call. The germline V gene has CDR1 LGHDT and CDR2 YNNKEL (reference sequence). The CDR3 covers 13 residues. V dropped 1 base and J dropped 3 bases, with 4 bases sitting between them. CDR3 region: CASSQGVYNEQFF. The DNA for the CDR3 is TGTGCCAGCAGCCAAGGGGTCTACAATGAGCAGTTCTTC.

This clonotype was detected a few times. This chain joins TRBV29-1 and TRBJ2-5, with TRBD2 as a possible D gene (5 bases). Germline CDR1 reads SQVTM; CDR2 reads ANQGSEA. Trimming stripped 4 bases from V and 5 bases from J, with 8 bases between. CDR3 size: 11 residues. CDR3 sequence: CSVGESETQYF. Written as DNA, the CDR3 is TGCAGCGTTGGGGAGTCCGAGACCCAGTACTTC.

The genes are TRBV3-2 and TRBJ2-2; TRBD1, as called in the table, went unchecked against the DNA. TRBV3-2 is classified as a pseudogene. CDR3 length equals 14 residues. The CDR3 loop reads CASSQAGSTGELFF. CDR3 coding DNA: TGTGCCAGCAGCCAAGCGGGAAGCACCGGGGAGCTGTTTTTT.

This clonotype was picked up a small number of times. The chain carries TRBV18 and TRBJ2-2; 7 bases are shared with TRBD1. Germline CDR1 is KGHSH and CDR2 is LQKENI. Trimming at V came to 5 bases and at J to 1 base, leaving 4 bases not matched to a gene. This CDR3 is built from 15 residues. CDR3 residues: CASSADRLNTGELFF. The CDR3 nucleotides read TGTGCCAGCTCAGCGGACAGGTTGAACACCGGGGAGCTGTTTTTT.

This clonotype has only a few counts. The rearrangement joins TRBV29-1 to TRBJ2-2, with 8 nucleotides matching TRBD2. The V gene end was trimmed by 5 bases and the J gene end by 0 bases; junction bases not matched to a gene: 2. The CDR3 runs to 14 residues. The germline CDR1 and CDR2 sequences are SQVTM and ANQGSEA. DNA for the CDR3: TGCAGCGTTCCGGGGGGGGCGAACACCGGGGAGCTGTTTTTT. Protein sequence: CSVPGGANTGELFF.

This clonotype was counted between two and nine times. The V and J genes are TRBV29-1 and TRBJ2-3, with D hard to call. The CDR3 has 10 residues. Per germline, CDR1 SQVTM and CDR2 ANQGSEA. Between the trimmed V and J ends, which lost 4 bases and 3 bases, there was a span of 2 bases. The CDR3 region has the DNA TGCAGCGTTGGTACAGATACGCAGTATTTT. It translates to CSVGTDTQYF.

Many counts were recorded for this clonotype. The genes are TRBV24-1 and TRBJ2-3, with 14 positions matching TRBD2. This CDR3 has 16 residues. Germline V gene data show CDR1 as KGHDR and CDR2 as SFDVKD. The trim removed 6 bases at V and 3 bases at J, leaving 4 bases unmatched. CDR3 residues: CATSKGLAGATDTQYF. Here the CDR3 DNA reads TGTGCCACCAGTAAGGGACTAGCGGGAGCAACAGATACGCAGTATTTT.

With respect to this clonotype: Just one base apart from a much larger clone, this may be a read error. This likely comes from a read error, as the CDR3 has no conserved phenylalanine or tryptophan at its end. This sequence joins TRBV5-4 and TRBJ2-3; D unclear. This CDR3 region has 15 residues. Germline lookup yields CDR1 SGHNT and CDR2 YYREEE (reference sequence). V lost 4 bases, J lost 1 base, and 13 bases lay in between. The CDR3 DNA follows: TGTGCCAGCAGCGTGGCCGGGCTGGGCACAGATACGCAGTATTCT. Its protein is CASSVAGLGTDTQYS.

The chain employs TRBV6-5 and TRBJ2-7; 8 nucleotides agree with TRBD2. The germline gives CDR1 MNHEY, CDR2 SVGAGI. This CDR3 has 15 amino acids. Trimming removed 5 bases from V and 0 bases from J; junction bases left unmatched: 6. The CDR3: CASSVGGLDSYEQYF. The CDR3 nucleotides are TGTGCCAGCAGTGTGGGGGGACTAGACTCCTACGAGCAGTACTTC.

The V and J genes are TRBV20-1 and TRBJ1-2, with TRBD1 matching 7 bases. The CDR3 length is 13 residues. The V segment lost 1 base and the J segment 3 bases; nucleotides outside the gene matches: 2. The V gene's germline CDR1 is DFQATT and CDR2 SNEGSKA (reference sequence). CDR3 coding DNA: TGCAGTGCTAGAGCCGGGACAGACTATGGCTACACCTTC. Its protein product is CSARAGTDYGYTF.

This clonotype appeared many times. The rearrangement joins TRBV5-1 to TRBJ2-3; D is possibly TRBD2 (5 bases). The V and J ends lost 0 bases and 2 bases respectively, with 10 bases between them. Germline CDR1 and CDR2: SGHRS and YFSETQ. This CDR3 is built from 15 residues. The CDR3 loop is CASSLASGLTDTQYF. CDR3 sequence (DNA): TGCGCCAGCAGCTTGGCGAGCGGACTCACAGATACGCAGTATTTT.